One sample yielded the 28 T cell receptor beta chains listed below, sequenced in a study of shared clonotypes between healthy human individuals. Only in-frame clones appear in the TCRdb table, and some are missing; sequencing was by immunoSEQ multiplex PCR. The sample lists 470,000 or so clones, roughly 80% occurring once. The specimen was PBMCs. The receptors stem from a woman between 40 and 50 years old in good health. Some clones in this sample may be carry-over from other donors' samples.

The genes are TRBV7-3 and TRBJ2-1, with 14 positions matching TRBD2. Germline values: CDR1 SGHTA, CDR2 FQGTGA. After removal of 1 base from V and 8 bases from J, the junction contained 4 bases not matched to a gene. The CDR3 sequence is 16 residues long. CDR3 residues: CASSLRGLAGVHEQFF. CDR3 in DNA: TGTGCCAGCAGCTTAAGGGGACTAGCGGGAGTTCATGAGCAGTTCTTC.

This clone was detected a few times. This sequence joins TRBV7-9 and TRBJ2-4, with D possibly TRBD1 on 6 matching bases. CDR1 and CDR2 (germline): SEHNR, FQNEAQ (reference sequence). V gave up 5 bases and J gave up 0 bases, with 14 bases separating them. The CDR3 runs to 16 residues. CDR3 nucleotide sequence: TGTGCCAGCAGCCCCGTGGACAGACTAGCCAAAAACATTCAGTACTTC. This codes for CASSPVDRLAKNIQYF.

Notes on this clone: This may be a read error: a much more frequent sequence differs by one nucleotide. Additional DNA sequences in this sample encode the identical CDR3. The CDR3 region has the DNA TGTGCCAGCCGTACCCCCCAGACGGGGCTTAACAATGAGCAGTTCTTC. Its translation: CASRTPQTGLNNEQFF. This chain joins TRBV2 and TRBJ2-1; D possibly uses TRBD1 or TRBD2 (5 bases each). The germline V gene encodes CDR1 SNHLY and CDR2 FYNNEI. The CDR3 is 16 amino acids. The germline V and J ends were trimmed by 8 bases and 5 bases, with 22 bases remaining between them.

This clone was seen many times. The chain employs TRBV11-1 and TRBJ2-1; D is tentatively TRBD1 or TRBD2 (6 bases each). This CDR3 has 12 residues. V dropped 3 bases and J dropped 8 bases, with 8 bases sitting between them. In germline, CDR1 is SGHAT, CDR2 FQDESV (reference sequence). The CDR3 protein is CASSLGGHEQFF. CDR3 DNA: TGTGCCAGCAGCTTGGGGGGCCATGAGCAGTTCTTC.

The count of this clone is one. This sequence is one base from a far larger clone and is likely a read error. At the DNA level, this CDR3 is encoded by other sequences in the same sample as well. The rearrangement uses TRBV7-3 and TRBJ1-1; no definite D call. The CDR3 consists of 13 residues. Germline CDR1 is SGHTA and CDR2 is FQGTGA. The CDR3 nucleotides are TGTGCTAGCAGCACCCTCGTGAACACTGAAGCTTTCTTT. Translated: CASSTLVNTEAFF.

About this clone itself: This likely traces to a read error, being one base from a far larger clone. No conserved phenylalanine or tryptophan ends this CDR3, so it is likely a read error. This chain uses TRBV6-4 with TRBJ2-3; 7 positions match TRBD2. The length of the CDR3 is 14 residues. V gave up 5 bases and J gave up 6 bases; unmatched junction bases: 8. The germline gives CDR1 MRHNA, CDR2 SNTAGT. In DNA form, the CDR3 reads TGTGCCAGCAGTAGCGGGAAAGACTTGGATACGCAGTATCTT. Encoded protein: CASSSGKDLDTQYL.

As to this clone: This likely reflects a read error, since a far larger clone is one base away. The sample holds other DNA sequences that translate to the same CDR3. V is TRBV7-9 and J is TRBJ2-7, with D unresolved. The V end lost 0 bases, the J end lost 2 bases, and 8 bases lay between the germline ends. Germline CDR1 is SEHNR and CDR2 is FQNEAQ (reference sequence). This CDR3 region has 14 residues. In DNA, the CDR3 is TGTGCCAGCAGCTTAGCGGGTGAGACCTACGAGCAGTACTTC. Translating it yields CASSLAGETYEQYF.

A remark on this clone: A much bigger clone sits one base away, suggesting this may be a read error. Other DNA variants within this sample encode the same CDR3. The V and J genes are TRBV29-1 and TRBJ1-1; 10 bases align to TRBD1. V gave up 5 bases and J gave up 3 bases; unmatched junction bases: 9. Per germline, CDR1 SQVTM and CDR2 ANQGSEA. The CDR3 totals 15 residues. CDR3 DNA: TGCAGCGTTTACCCTCGACAGGGGGCACACACTGAAGCTTTCTTT. This translates into CSVYPRQGAHTEAFF. Full variable domain (missing parts from reference TRBV29-1 and TRBJ1-1): SAVISQKPSRDICQRGTSLTIQCQVDSQVTMMFWYRQQPGQSLTLIATANQGSEATYESGFVIDKFPISRPNLTFSTLTVSNMSPEDSSIYLCSVYPRQGAHTEAFFGQGTRLTVV.

The chain combines TRBV5-1 with TRBJ2-2, with 9 bases lining up with TRBD2. CDR1 and CDR2 (germline): SGHRS, YFSETQ. This CDR3 comprises 16 residues. V lost 4 bases and J lost 1; bases outside the gene matches: 5. DNA for the CDR3: TGCGCCAGCAGCACCGGACTAGCGAGGAACACCGGGGAGCTGTTTTTT. Translation: CASSTGLARNTGELFF.

This clone was found a few times. This chain connects TRBV28 to TRBJ1-4, with D possibly TRBD1 on 5 matching bases. V was shortened by 6 bases and J by 7 bases, with 12 bases between the two germline ends. Germline loops: CDR1 MDHEN, CDR2 SYDVKM. This CDR3 region has 13 residues. The CDR3 DNA reads as TGTGCCAGCAGAAGGGGCGATCCTGAAAAACTGTTTTTT. The encoded protein is CASRRGDPEKLFF.

This clone was detected only a few times. Its ends do not fully match the called genes, so a read error is possible. The genes are TRBV7-7 and TRBJ2-5; D may be TRBD2 (6 bases). The CDR3 covers 15 residues. CDR1 and CDR2 (germline): SSHAT, FNYEAQ (reference sequence). CDR3 bases: TGTGCTAGCAGCCCCTTTGGGACTGCCCAAGAGACCCAGTACTTC. Translated: CASSPFGTAQETQYF. Full variable domain (outside the CDR3, taken from reference TRBV7-7 and TRBJ2-5): GAGVSQSPRYKVTKRGQDVTLRCDPISSHATLYWYQQALGQGPEFLTYFNYEAQPDKSGLPSDRFSAERPEGSISTLTIQRTEQRDSAMYRCASSPFGTAQETQYFGPGTRLLVL.

This chain connects TRBV28 to TRBJ2-5; possibly TRBD1 for D (7 bases). This CDR3 region has 16 residues. Trimming stripped 5 bases from V and 2 bases from J, with 18 bases between. Germline CDR1 reads MDHEN; CDR2 reads SYDVKM. CDR3 residues: CASSLGRGAAQETQYF. CDR3 nucleotides: TGTGCCAGCAGTCTAGGCAGGGGGGCAGCTCAAGAGACCCAGTACTTC.

This clone was detected only a few times. The rearrangement joins TRBV6-1 to TRBJ1-1, with a possible D match to TRBD1 (5 bases). This CDR3 comprises 13 residues. V was cut by 5 bases and J by 6 bases, with 13 bases left in between. Germline CDR1 and CDR2: MNHNS and SASEGT. CDR3 nucleotides: TGTGCCAGCAGTCGCGACAGCGGCGCTGAAGCTTTCTTT. It yields the protein CASSRDSGAEAFF.

Worth noting for this clone: The same CDR3 also results from other DNA sequences found in this sample. The V and J genes are TRBV18 and TRBJ2-7; D might be TRBD1 (5 bases). This CDR3 contains 13 residues. V dropped 3 bases and J dropped 1 base, with 7 bases sitting between them. CDR1 is KGHSH and CDR2 is LQKENI in the germline V gene. The CDR3 DNA follows: TGTGCCAGCTCACCCGACAGATCCTACGAGCAGTACTTC. This gives the protein CASSPDRSYEQYF.

The chain employs TRBV10-3 and TRBJ2-3; D might be TRBD2 (5 bases). Looked up from germline, CDR1 is ENHRY and CDR2 is SYGVKD. V shed 5 bases and J shed 1 base, with 13 bases lying between them. This CDR3 spans 15 amino acids. CDR3 amino acids: CAISLPGTRTDTQYF. The CDR3 DNA follows: TGTGCCATCAGTTTACCGGGAACCCGCACAGATACGCAGTATTTT.

The CDR3 protein is CASSLAVGYEQYF. The CDR3 DNA is TGTGCCAGCAGCTTGGCCGTCGGCTACGAGCAGTACTTC. This chain links TRBV5-6 with TRBJ2-7; D not certain. The CDR3 runs 13 residues. Trimming took off 0 bases at V and 3 bases at J, with 7 bases between the two ends. CDR1 and CDR2 from the germline V gene are SGHDT and YYEEEE.

The chain carries TRBV20-1 and TRBJ1-2, with D hard to call. V was trimmed by 7 bases and J by 2 bases, leaving 8 bases between them. This CDR3 is built from 11 residues. Germline CDR1 reads DFQATT; CDR2 reads SNEGSKA (reference sequence). Written as DNA, the CDR3 is TGCAGTGGGCCCCTGAACTATGGCTACACCTTC. The encoded protein is CSGPLNYGYTF.

V gene TRBV4-2 combines with J gene TRBJ2-5, with D perhaps being TRBD1 or TRBD2 (5 bases each). The J call may be mistaken, given a closer DNA end match to TRBJ2-7. Germline lookup yields CDR1 LGHNA and CDR2 YNFKEQ. The CDR3 length is 14 residues. The CDR3 DNA follows: TGTGCCAGCAGCTCGGGGCTAGGTTCCTACGAGCAGTACTTC. This translates into CASSSGLGSYEQYF.

At least ten counts were recorded for this clone. Distinct nucleotide sequences in the sample also encode this CDR3. This chain links TRBV11-2 with TRBJ2-1; 9 bases align to TRBD1. The J segment lost 6 bases and the V segment lost 5 bases, leaving 8 bases of the junction unmatched. The CDR3 extends over 15 amino acids. Germline V CDR1 and CDR2: SGHAT, FQNNGV. CDR3 DNA: TGTGCCAGCAGCGTGACAGGGGGGATTCGCAATGAGCAGTTCTTC. Amino acid sequence: CASSVTGGIRNEQFF.

Remarks on this clone: The junction departs from germline at one end; a sequencing error may be responsible. The J gene is TRBJ2-2, the V gene TRBV30, with 8 positions matching TRBD2. The germline CDR1 and CDR2 sequences are GTSNPN and SVGIG (reference sequence). The CDR3 is 17 residues long. The CDR3 nucleotides are TGTGCCCGGAGTTCGGGGCGACTAGCGATAAGCACCGGGGAGCTGTTTTTT. This sequence encodes CARSSGRLAISTGELFF.

In this sample, this clone turned up once. The gene calls are TRBV11-2 and TRBJ2-5; D ambiguous. The germline V and J ends were trimmed by 4 bases and 7 bases, with 13 bases remaining between them. From germline, CDR1 is SGHAT and CDR2 FQNNGV. CDR3 length equals 13 residues. The CDR3 DNA follows: TGTGCCAGCAGCTCCCTAAGGGCCTCGACCCAGTACTTC. It specifies CASSSLRASTQYF.

This clone was recorded only once. V usage is TRBV27 and J usage is TRBJ1-1; D unresolved. The CDR3 spans 15 residues. V lost 3 bases to trimming and J lost 0 bases, with 11 bases between them. CDR1 and CDR2 from the germline V gene are MNHEY and SMNVEV (reference sequence). The CDR3 DNA is TGTGCCAGCAGTTTGAGGGTTTCGATGAACACTGAAGCTTTCTTT. This gives the protein CASSLRVSMNTEAFF.

V usage is TRBV11-2 and J usage is TRBJ2-7, with D possibly TRBD1 on 5 matching bases. The V gene lost 3 bases and the J gene lost 3 bases, with 15 bases spanning the gap. The CDR3 sequence is 15 residues long. Germline V CDR1 and CDR2: SGHAT, FQNNGV. The CDR3 nucleotides read TGTGCCAGCAGCTTGGCAGGGTTCGGGCGCTACGAGCAGTACTTC. Amino acid sequence: CASSLAGFGRYEQYF.

The chain employs TRBV6-5 and TRBJ1-1, with unresolved D. The CDR3 runs to 11 residues. Trimming cost V 4 bases and J 10 bases, with 10 bases left between them. Germline V gene sequence: CDR1 MNHEY, CDR2 SVGAGI. Here the CDR3 DNA reads TGTGCCAGCAGTTCCCGTCGGTCAGCTTTCTTT. Protein: CASSSRRSAFF.

The chain links TRBV2 to TRBJ2-5, with 9 nucleotides matching TRBD2. Trimming removed 4 bases from V and 0 bases from J; junction bases left unmatched: 3. This CDR3 is built from 15 residues. Germline lookup yields CDR1 SNHLY and CDR2 FYNNEI. CDR3 region: CASSGTSAYQETQYF. The CDR3 bases are TGTGCCAGCAGTGGGACTAGCGCCTACCAAGAGACCCAGTACTTC. The full variable domain, completed using reference TRBV2 and TRBJ2-5, is EPEVTQTPSHQVTQMGQEVILRCVPISNHLYFYWYRQILGQKVEFLVSFYNNEISEKSEIFDDQFSVERPDGSNFTLKIRSTKLEDSAMYFCASSGTSAYQETQYFGPGTRLLVL.

Regarding this clone: This probably arose from a read error, given a far larger clone one base away. The chain links TRBV28 to TRBJ2-5; D ambiguous. This CDR3 has 12 amino acids. The germline gives CDR1 MDHEN, CDR2 SYDVKM. The DNA of the CDR3 is TGTGCCAGCATTTTAAACCCGCAGACCCAGTACTTC. Amino acid sequence: CASILNPQTQYF.

J is TRBJ1-2 and V is TRBV10-3; D remains ambiguous. With 6 bases removed from V and 2 bases from J, the gap between germline ends came to 10 bases. Germline V lookup: CDR1 ENHRY, CDR2 SYGVKD. This CDR3 has 13 residues. The CDR3 DNA sequence: TGTGCCATCAGCCTAGACGGCAACTATGGCTACACCTTC. Protein sequence: CAISLDGNYGYTF.

For this clone: With a much larger clone just one base away, this may be a read error. The rearrangement joins TRBV2 to TRBJ1-6; a weak D match, TRBD1 (6 bases). Trimming removed 8 bases from V and 7 bases from J, with 15 bases in between. The length of the CDR3 is 14 residues. CDR1 is SNHLY and CDR2 is FYNNEI in the germline V gene. This CDR3 is CASFWTVANSPLHF. The DNA of the CDR3 is TGTGCCAGCTTTTGGACAGTGGCGAATTCACCCCTCCACTTT.